These 17 T cell receptor beta chains came from one sample sequenced in a study of T-cell reconstitution after alpha-beta-depleted transplantation in children. Unique molecular identifiers were incorporated during preparation of the TCRbeta library. TCRdb re-called the PCR reads through MiXCR, storing one row per CDR3 protein. The sample contains 150,000 to 200,000 distinct CDR3 sequences, 5% to 7.5% of which appear only once. This sample comprised PBMCs, obtained before TCRalphabeta/CD19-depleted stem cell transplant. The source is a girl under two years old with combined immunodeficiency, due to receive a stem cell transplant.

This clonotype occurred many times. The V and J genes are TRBV7-6 and TRBJ2-2; D ambiguous. Germline CDR1 SGHVS, CDR2 FNYEAQ. CDR3 size: 12 residues. V was trimmed by 6 bases and J by 2 bases, leaving 4 bases between them. The chain's CDR3 is CASRANTGELFF. The DNA for the CDR3 is TGTGCCAGCAGGGCTAACACCGGGGAGCTGTTTTTT.

In the case of this clonotype: This could be a read error, since a much larger clone is one nucleotide away. CDR3 sequence reads: CSSSSGGATGELFF. Here the CDR3 DNA reads TGTTCCAGCAGCTCCGGGGGGGCTACCGGGGAGCTGTTTTTT. The rearrangement links TRBV7-2 to TRBJ2-2, with TRBD2 identical over 8 bases. Germline loops: CDR1 SGHTA, CDR2 FQGNSA. The CDR3 runs to 14 residues.

This clonotype has just a few counts. V usage is TRBV14 and J usage is TRBJ2-3, with 7 nucleotides matching TRBD2. The CDR3 spans 19 residues. V dropped 4 bases and J dropped 4; count of bases not matched to a gene: 20. Per germline, CDR1 SGHDN and CDR2 FVKESK. The CDR3 reads CASSPGAGVILPSPDTQYF. The CDR3 DNA sequence: TGTGCCAGCAGCCCCGGCGCGGGGGTGATCCTACCTTCCCCAGATACGCAGTATTTT.

This clonotype turned up a few times. This chain connects TRBV3-1 to TRBJ2-2; the D call may be TRBD1 or TRBD2 (5 bases each). Deletions cut 4 bases from V and 3 bases from J, with 6 bases between. Germline V gene data show CDR1 as LGHDT and CDR2 as YNNKEL (reference sequence). This CDR3 has 13 residues. Here the CDR3 reads CASSRGDTGELFF. Here the CDR3 DNA reads TGTGCCAGCAGCCGAGGGGACACCGGGGAGCTGTTTTTT.

This clonotype was recorded at least ten times. DNA for the CDR3: TGTGCCAGCAGCGACCCCCCCGGGGGCCCGGAGACCCAGTACTTC. Translated: CASSDPPGGPETQYF. The V and J genes are TRBV7-2 and TRBJ2-5, with D possibly called TRBD1 or TRBD2 (6 bases each). The germline gives CDR1 SGHTA, CDR2 FQGNSA. V was pared by 5 bases and J by 5 bases, with 18 bases between. This CDR3 spans 15 amino acids.

This clonotype was recorded at least ten times. The chain has TRBV6-1 and TRBJ2-2; 7 nucleotides align to TRBD1. Germline V lookup: CDR1 MNHNS, CDR2 SASEGT. V trimming: 6 bases; J trimming: 0 bases; junction bases outside the gene matches: 4. The CDR3 runs 15 residues. The CDR3 nucleotides read TGTGCCAGCAGAGGTGGGACAGCGAACACCGGGGAGCTGTTTTTT. It yields the protein CASRGGTANTGELFF.

In this sample, this clonotype turned up many times. The rearrangement uses TRBV28 and TRBJ1-2; tentatively, D is TRBD1 (5 bases). Germline-derived CDR1 and CDR2 are MDHEN and SYDVKM. The CDR3 length is 14 residues. V gave up 5 bases and J gave up 2 bases, with 12 bases separating them. The CDR3 DNA is TGTGCCAGCAGTCAGACAGTGCTCAACTATGGCTACACCTTC. This sequence encodes CASSQTVLNYGYTF.

This clonotype was picked up many times. V usage is TRBV29-1 and J usage is TRBJ2-1; the D is unclear. The CDR3 runs 13 residues. V lost 1 base, J lost 2 bases, and 6 bases lay in between. Germline V lookup: CDR1 SQVTM, CDR2 ANQGSEA. CDR3 sequence: CSVEGGTYNEQFF. Written as DNA, the CDR3 is TGCAGCGTTGAAGGTGGAACCTACAATGAGCAGTTCTTC.

This clonotype showed up many times. The CDR3 loop is CATSGYTYGYTF. The CDR3 DNA is TGTGCCACCAGTGGGTATACCTATGGCTACACCTTC. The chain couples TRBV15 to TRBJ1-2; D gene ambiguous. CDR1 LNHNV and CDR2 YYDKDF come from the germline V gene (reference sequence). This CDR3 contains 12 residues. The ends were cut back, 6 bases at V and 4 bases at J, with 9 bases in the middle. Variable domain in full (rest from reference TRBV15 and TRBJ1-2): DAMVIQNPRYQVTQFGKPVTLSCSQTLNHNVMYWYQQKSSQAPKLLFHYYDKDFNNEADTPDNFQSRRPNTSFCFLDIRSPGLGDTAMYLCATSGYTYGYTFGSGTRLTVV.

This clonotype was observed at least ten times. The rearrangement uses TRBV28 and TRBJ1-1; 9 nucleotides match TRBD1. Germline V gene sequence: CDR1 MDHEN, CDR2 SYDVKM. This CDR3 spans 18 amino acids. The J segment lost 4 bases and the V segment lost 6 bases, leaving 18 bases of the junction unmatched. The CDR3 nucleotides read TGTGCCAGCAGCACCCGGGACAGGGCCTTCTTCGAGGGCACTGAAGCTTTCTTT. It yields the protein CASSTRDRAFFEGTEAFF.

The chain joins TRBV11-1 to TRBJ2-2; no firm D call. The CDR3 is made up of 14 amino acids. Looked up from germline, CDR1 is SGHAT and CDR2 is FQDESV (reference sequence). V lost 5 bases to trimming and J lost 5 bases, with 12 bases between them. Written as DNA, the CDR3 is TGTGCCAGCAGCCTCCTGGGCAGGACCGGGGAGCTGTTTTTT. Its protein product is CASSLLGRTGELFF.

This clonotype showed up many times. The chain couples TRBV7-9 to TRBJ2-4; D gene unclear. V lost 2 bases to trimming and J lost 7 bases, with 12 bases between them. The germline V gene has CDR1 SEHNR and CDR2 FQNEAQ (reference sequence). The CDR3 runs 14 residues. CDR3 DNA: TGTGCCAGCAGCTTATTGTACGGGCGGAACATTCAGTACTTC. Amino acids: CASSLLYGRNIQYF.

Concerning this clonotype itself: Given a much more abundant clone one base away, this may be a read error. CDR3 amino acids: CASSQESDTQYF. CDR3 DNA: TGTGCCAGCAGCCAAGAGTCAGATACGCAGTATTTT. This chain links TRBV3-1 with TRBJ2-3; D gene unclear. There are 12 residues in the CDR3. The ends were cut back, 0 bases at V and 4 bases at J, with 2 bases in the middle. The germline gives CDR1 LGHDT, CDR2 YNNKEL (reference sequence).

This clonotype has a count of ten or more. V and J are TRBV11-2 and TRBJ2-7, with D unclear. Germline CDR1 and CDR2: SGHAT and FQNNGV. V lost 5 bases, J lost 2 bases, and 13 bases lay in between. The CDR3 has 14 residues. The CDR3 sequence: CASSHTHGTYEQYF. In DNA, the CDR3 is TGTGCCAGCAGCCACACCCACGGCACCTACGAGCAGTACTTC.

This clonotype was counted ten times or more. At one of its ends the junction is not consistent with the germline gene, which may arise from a read error. The rearrangement joins TRBV29-1 to TRBJ2-3; TRBD1 aligns across 11 bases. In germline, CDR1 is SQVTM, CDR2 ANQGSEA. This CDR3 is 13 amino acids long. CDR3 in DNA: TGCAGCGTTGTGTCATTCACCGGGACAGGGGGATTTTTT. It specifies CSVVSFTGTGGFF.

This sequence joins TRBV21-1 and TRBJ1-2; the table's D call of TRBD1 was not tested on the DNA. TRBV21-1 is tagged as a pseudogene. This CDR3 is built from 14 residues. The CDR3 nucleotides read TGTGCCAGCACCGGGACGGAATATAACTATGGCTACACCTTC. Protein: CASTGTEYNYGYTF.

This clonotype was observed many times. The V gene is TRBV4-2, the J gene TRBJ2-7; 8 bases line up with TRBD1. In germline, CDR1 is LGHNA, CDR2 YNFKEQ. Trimming took 1 base from V and 5 from J; bases not matched to a gene: 7. The CDR3 has 15 residues. Written as DNA, the CDR3 is TGTGCCAGCAGCCAAGTCGGACAGGGATCTCACGAGCAGTACTTC. Its translation is CASSQVGQGSHEQYF.